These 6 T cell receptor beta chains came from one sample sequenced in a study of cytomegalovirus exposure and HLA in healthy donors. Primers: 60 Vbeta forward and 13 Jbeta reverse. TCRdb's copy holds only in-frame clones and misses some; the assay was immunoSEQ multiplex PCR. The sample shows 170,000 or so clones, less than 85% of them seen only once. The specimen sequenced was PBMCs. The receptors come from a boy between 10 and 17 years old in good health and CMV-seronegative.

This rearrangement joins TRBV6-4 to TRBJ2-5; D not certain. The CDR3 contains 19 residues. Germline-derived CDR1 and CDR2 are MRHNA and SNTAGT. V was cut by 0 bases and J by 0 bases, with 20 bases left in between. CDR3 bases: TGTGCCAGCAGTGACTCGATTGGCCACGAAGAACCGTACCAAGAGACCCAGTACTTC. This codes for CASSDSIGHEEPYQETQYF.

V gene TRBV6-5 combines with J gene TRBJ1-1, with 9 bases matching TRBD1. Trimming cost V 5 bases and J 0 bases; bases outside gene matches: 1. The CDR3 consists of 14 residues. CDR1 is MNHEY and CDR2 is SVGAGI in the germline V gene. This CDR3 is CASSRTGVNTEAFF. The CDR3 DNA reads TGTGCCAGCAGTCGGACAGGGGTGAACACTGAAGCTTTCTTT.

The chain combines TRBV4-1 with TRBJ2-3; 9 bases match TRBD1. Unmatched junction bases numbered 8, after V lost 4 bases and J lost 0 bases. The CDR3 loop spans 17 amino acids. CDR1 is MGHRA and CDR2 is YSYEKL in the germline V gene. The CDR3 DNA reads TGCGCCAGCAGCCGGACAGGGGTCGGTTCTAGCACAGATACGCAGTATTTT. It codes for CASSRTGVGSSTDTQYF.

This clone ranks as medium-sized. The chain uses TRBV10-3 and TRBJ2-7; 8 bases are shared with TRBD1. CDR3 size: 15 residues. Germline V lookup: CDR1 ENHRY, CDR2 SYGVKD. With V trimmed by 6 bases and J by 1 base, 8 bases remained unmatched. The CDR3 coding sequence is TGTGCCATCAGAGACGGACAGGGAGAATCCTACGAGCAGTACTTC. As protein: CAIRDGQGESYEQYF.

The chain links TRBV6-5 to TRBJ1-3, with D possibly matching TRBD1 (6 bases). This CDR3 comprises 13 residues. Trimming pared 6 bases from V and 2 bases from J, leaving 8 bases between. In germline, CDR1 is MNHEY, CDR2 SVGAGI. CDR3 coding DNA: TGTGCCAGCAGGCGGGGGCCTGGAAACACCATATATTTT. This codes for CASRRGPGNTIYF.

The CDR3 coding sequence is TGTGCCAGCAGCCGGGCGACAGAACCTGAAGCTTTCTTT. Translating gives CASSRATEPEAFF. The V call is TRBV7-9, the J call TRBJ1-1; perhaps TRBD1 as D (5 bases). This CDR3 is built from 13 residues. The germline gives CDR1 SEHNR, CDR2 FQNEAQ (reference sequence). Between the trimmed V and J ends, which lost 5 bases and 6 bases, there was a span of 13 bases.